This TCR beta chain was recorded in a study of blood T cell repertoires in COVID-19. Method: immunoSEQ multiplex PCR; TCRdb's copy keeps in-frame clones and lacks some. Here the sample spans 210,000 or so clones, approximately 84% being singletons. The germline gives CDR1 WSHSY, CDR2 SAAADI. V lost 8 bases and J lost 4, with 15 bases in between. This CDR3 is built from 14 residues. This clonotype originated in a woman aged 45 to 65 with active or convalescent COVID-19. Sequencing was carried out using peripheral blood. The rearrangement uses TRBV10-2 and TRBJ1-5; TRBD1 might be the D (6 bases). CDR3 in amino acids: CASWDGGLNQPQHF. The CDR3 DNA sequence: TGCGCCAGCTGGGACGGGGGGCTTAATCAGCCCCAGCATTTT.